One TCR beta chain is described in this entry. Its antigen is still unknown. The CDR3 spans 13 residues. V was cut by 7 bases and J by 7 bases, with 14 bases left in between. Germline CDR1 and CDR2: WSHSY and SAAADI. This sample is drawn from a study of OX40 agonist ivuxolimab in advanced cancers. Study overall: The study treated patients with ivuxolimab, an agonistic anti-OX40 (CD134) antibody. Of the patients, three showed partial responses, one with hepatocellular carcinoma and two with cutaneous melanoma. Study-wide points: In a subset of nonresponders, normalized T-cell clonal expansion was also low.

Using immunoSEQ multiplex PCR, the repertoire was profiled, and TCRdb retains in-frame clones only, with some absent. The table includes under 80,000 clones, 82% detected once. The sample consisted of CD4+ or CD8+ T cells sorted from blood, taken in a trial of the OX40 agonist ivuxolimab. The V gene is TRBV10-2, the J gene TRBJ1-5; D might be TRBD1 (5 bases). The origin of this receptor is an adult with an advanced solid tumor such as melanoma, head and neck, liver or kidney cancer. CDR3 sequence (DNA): TGCGCCAGCACCAGGTTGGGGGTACAGCCCCAGCATTTT. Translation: CASTRLGVQPQHF.